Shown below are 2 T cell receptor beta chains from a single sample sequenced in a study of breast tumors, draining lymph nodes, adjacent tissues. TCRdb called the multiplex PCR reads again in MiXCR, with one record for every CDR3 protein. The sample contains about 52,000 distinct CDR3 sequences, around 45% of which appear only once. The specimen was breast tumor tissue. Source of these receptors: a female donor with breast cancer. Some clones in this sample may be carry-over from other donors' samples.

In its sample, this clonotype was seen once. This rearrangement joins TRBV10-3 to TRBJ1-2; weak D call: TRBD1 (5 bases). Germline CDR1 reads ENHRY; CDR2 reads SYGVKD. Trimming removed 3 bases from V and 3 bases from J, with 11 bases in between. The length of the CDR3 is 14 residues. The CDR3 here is CAISDATEDYGYTF. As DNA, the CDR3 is TGTGCCATCAGTGATGCGACAGAAGACTATGGCTACACCTTC.

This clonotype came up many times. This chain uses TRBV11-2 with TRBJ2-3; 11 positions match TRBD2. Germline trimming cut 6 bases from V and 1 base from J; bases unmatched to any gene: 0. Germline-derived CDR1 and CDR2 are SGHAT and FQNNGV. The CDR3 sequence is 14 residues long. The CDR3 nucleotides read TGTGCCAGCAGACTAGCGGGAGGCACAGATACGCAGTATTTT. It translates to CASRLAGGTDTQYF.